One and the same sample provided the 2 T cell receptor beta chains below, sequenced in a study of blood T cell repertoires in COVID-19. The method was immunoSEQ multiplex PCR; TCRdb's version includes in-frame clones alone and lacks a portion of them. This table holds 47,000 or so clones, 82% found once. The sample was peripheral blood. The receptors come from a woman aged 60-70 years with acute or convalescent COVID-19.

The chain combines TRBV9 with TRBJ2-1, with 10 positions matching TRBD1. V was pared by 6 bases and J by 9 bases, with 12 bases of the junction left unmatched. The length of the CDR3 is 15 residues. Germline lookup yields CDR1 SGDLS and CDR2 YYNGEE. The CDR3 protein is CASTLTGGDRSEQFF. CDR3 nucleotides: TGTGCCAGCACCTTGACAGGGGGCGATCGTAGTGAGCAGTTCTTC.

The gene calls are TRBV19 and TRBJ2-2, with no clear D. Germline V CDR1 and CDR2: LNHDA, SQIVND (reference sequence). The CDR3 sequence is 17 residues long. The V and J ends lost 2 bases and 0 bases respectively, with 13 bases between them. The CDR3 spells CASSITHRQSNTGELFF. CDR3 in DNA: TGTGCCAGTAGTATAACTCATCGACAATCGAACACCGGGGAGCTGTTTTTT. The whole variable domain, filled in from reference TRBV19 and TRBJ2-2, reads DGGITQSPKYLFRKEGQNVTLSCEQNLNHDAMYWYRQDPGQGLRLIYYSQIVNDFQKGDIAEGYSVSREKKESFPLTVTSAQKNPTAFYLCASSITHRQSNTGELFFGEGSRLTVL.